This T cell receptor (beta chain) stems from a study of cytomegalovirus exposure and HLA in healthy donors. Study observations and caveats: Presence/absence analysis assumed near-uniform sequencing depth across donors.

About this clone itself: What it binds is unknown.

CDR1 and CDR2 (germline): MNHEY, SVGAGI. The CDR3 extends over 14 amino acids. Trimming took 5 bases from V and 3 from J, leaving 14 bases between them. 13 Jbeta primers and 60 Vbeta primers were used for the PCR. Sequenced by immunoSEQ multiplex PCR; TCRdb stores in-frame clones only, minus some. The table shows 95,000 to 150,000 clones, with 65% to 80% occurring only once. This sequence was found in a middle-aged woman in good health and CMV-seropositive. This rearrangement joins TRBV6-5 to TRBJ2-7; D might be TRBD1 (5 bases). Sequencing was carried out using PBMCs. CDR3 residues: CASSKGGQVYEQYF. CDR3 sequence (DNA): TGTGCCAGCAGTAAAGGCGGACAAGTCTACGAGCAGTACTTC.